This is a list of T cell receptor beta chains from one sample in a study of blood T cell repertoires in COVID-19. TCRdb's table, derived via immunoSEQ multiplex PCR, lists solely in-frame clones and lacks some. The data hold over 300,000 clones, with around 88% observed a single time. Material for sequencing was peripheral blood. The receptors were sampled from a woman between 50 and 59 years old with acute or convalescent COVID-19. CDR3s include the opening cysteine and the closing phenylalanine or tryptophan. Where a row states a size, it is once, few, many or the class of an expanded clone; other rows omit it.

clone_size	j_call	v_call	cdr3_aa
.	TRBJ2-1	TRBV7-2	CASSSEGTANEQFF
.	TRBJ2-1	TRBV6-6	CASSQDRGDEQFF
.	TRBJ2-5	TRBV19	CASSISSQETQYF
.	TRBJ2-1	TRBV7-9	CASSRGLADYNEQFF
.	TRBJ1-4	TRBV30	CAWGAGGTNEKLFF
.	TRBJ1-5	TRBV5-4	CASSLGEGGLRDQPQHF
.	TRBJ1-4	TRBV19	CASSTRAGDEKLFF
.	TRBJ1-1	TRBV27	CASRIQGEGTEAFF
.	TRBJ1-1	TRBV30	CAWSVRRDTEAFF
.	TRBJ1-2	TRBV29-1	CSVPGYLGYGYTF
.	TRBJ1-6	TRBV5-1	CASSLRQGASSYNSPLHF
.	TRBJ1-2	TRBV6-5	CASSYSIVDGYTF
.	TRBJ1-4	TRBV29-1	CSVERGLNEKLFF
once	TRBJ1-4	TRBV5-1	CASRLTPGQGFEKLFF
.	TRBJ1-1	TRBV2	CASSAVLNTEAFF
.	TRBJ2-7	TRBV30	CAWRTSGGVYEQYF
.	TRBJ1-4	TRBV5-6	CASSFRDTYNEKLFF
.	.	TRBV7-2	CASSLAAELAYEQYF
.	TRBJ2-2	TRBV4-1	CASSQSDRAGTGELFF
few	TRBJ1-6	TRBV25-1	CASSESGGSPLHF
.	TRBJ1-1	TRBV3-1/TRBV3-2	CASSQERGRARPEAFF
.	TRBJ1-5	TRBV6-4	CASSVQGWDQPQHF
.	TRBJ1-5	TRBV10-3	CAIRGTGDNQPQHF
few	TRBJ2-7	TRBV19	CASSMSGTSSYEQYF
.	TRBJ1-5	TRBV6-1	CASSDLAGQPQHF
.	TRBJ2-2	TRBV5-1	CASSSGLAGAMNTGELFF
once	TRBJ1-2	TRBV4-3	CASSHTRDIRNYGYTF
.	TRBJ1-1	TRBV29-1	CSAGVQDTEAFF
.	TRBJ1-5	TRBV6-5	CASSYSGRGQPQHF